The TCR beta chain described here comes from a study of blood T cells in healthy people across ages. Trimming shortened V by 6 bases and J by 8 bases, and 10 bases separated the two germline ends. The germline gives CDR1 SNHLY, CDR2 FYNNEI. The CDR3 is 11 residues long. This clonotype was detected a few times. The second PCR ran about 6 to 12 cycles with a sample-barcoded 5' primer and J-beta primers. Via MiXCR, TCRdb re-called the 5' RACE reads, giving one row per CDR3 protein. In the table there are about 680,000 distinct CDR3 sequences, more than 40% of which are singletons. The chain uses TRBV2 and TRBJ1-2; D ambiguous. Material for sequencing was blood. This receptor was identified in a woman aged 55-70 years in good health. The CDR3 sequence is CASRYEGGYTF. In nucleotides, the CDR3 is TGTGCCAGCAGGTACGAGGGCGGCTACACCTTC.